Each of the 29 T cell receptor beta chains below was sequenced from the same sample in a study of sequential checkpoint blockade in melanoma. Some clones are missing from TCRdb's copy, which holds only in-frame ones; the method was immunoSEQ multiplex PCR. The sample has some 9,000 clones, around 60% seen once; the top ten hold around 41%. Treatment in this sample: randomized to nivolumab then ipilimumab (arm A) or the reverse (arm B). Source: CD8+ T cells sorted from blood (inferred from file names), taken from a patient given nivolumab and ipilimumab in sequence. The receptors originated from a human donor with melanoma.

This clone came up a few times. J is TRBJ2-4 and V is TRBV5-1; no clear D. The CDR3 length is 15 residues. CDR1 and CDR2 (germline): SGHRS, YFSETQ. The germline V and J ends were trimmed by 4 bases and 0 bases, with 11 bases remaining between them. The CDR3 DNA follows: TGCGCCAGCAGCGATTACAGCCTAGCCAAAAACATTCAGTACTTC. This codes for CASSDYSLAKNIQYF.

The V gene is TRBV30, the J gene TRBJ2-5; tentatively, D is TRBD1 (6 bases). Germline assignment: CDR1 GTSNPN and CDR2 SVGIG (reference sequence). V was shortened by 2 bases and J by 2 bases, with 12 bases between the two germline ends. The CDR3 consists of 14 residues. The CDR3 coding sequence is TGTGCCTGGAGTATAACAGGGAATCAAGAGACCCAGTACTTC. Residues: CAWSITGNQETQYF.

The J gene is TRBJ1-4, the V gene TRBV5-1, with D perhaps matching TRBD1 (5 bases). Trimming cost V 4 bases and J 0 bases, with 10 bases left between them. The CDR3 has 15 residues. The germline CDR1 and CDR2 sequences are SGHRS and YFSETQ. CDR3 region: CASSGSGTTNEKLFF. The CDR3 DNA sequence: TGCGCCAGCAGCGGATCAGGGACAACTAATGAAAAACTGTTTTTT.

This clone was counted between two and nine times. The chain joins TRBV2 to TRBJ2-5, with TRBD1 matching over 8 bases. The end of the DNA is better explained by TRBJ2-7, so the J call may be wrong. The CDR3 runs to 16 residues. Per the germline V gene, CDR1 is SNHLY and CDR2 is FYNNEI. CDR3 loop: CASSAPQGASTYEQYF. CDR3 coding DNA: TGTGCCAGCAGTGCCCCCCAGGGGGCTTCTACCTACGAGCAGTACTTC.

This clone was detected only once. The chain carries TRBV2 and TRBJ1-1; D is possibly TRBD1 (6 bases). The CDR3 contains 14 residues. In germline, CDR1 is SNHLY, CDR2 FYNNEI. The V gene lost 3 bases and the J gene lost 1 base, with 9 bases spanning the gap. The DNA of the CDR3 is TGTGCCAGCAGTGACGGACAGCCGAACACTGAAGCTTTCTTT. This gives the protein CASSDGQPNTEAFF.

The rearrangement joins TRBV5-6 to TRBJ1-1; D perhaps matches TRBD1 (5 bases). The CDR3 is 12 amino acids. CDR1 SGHDT and CDR2 YYEEEE come from the germline V gene. Trimming shortened V by 2 bases and J by 4 bases, and 6 bases separated the two germline ends. The CDR3 DNA reads as TGTGCCAGCAGCTTTGGGGCCACTGAAGCTTTCTTT. This sequence encodes CASSFGATEAFF.

The V gene is TRBV7-2, the J gene TRBJ2-5; unclear D gene. The V gene's germline CDR1 is SGHTA and CDR2 FQGNSA. This CDR3 is 14 amino acids long. V lost 1 base and J lost 1, with 7 bases in between. CDR3 sequence (DNA): TGTGCCAGCAGCTTAGTAGTTGGCCAAGAGACCCAGTACTTC. This codes for CASSLVVGQETQYF.

The chain employs TRBV7-9 and TRBJ2-7; TRBD1 agrees at 7 bases. Germline CDR1 is SEHNR and CDR2 is FQNEAQ (reference sequence). The CDR3 contains 16 residues. V trimming: 5 bases; J trimming: 2 bases; junction bases outside the gene matches: 12. This CDR3 reads CASSAKDRQGPYEQYF. The CDR3 bases are TGTGCCAGCAGCGCGAAGGACAGACAGGGCCCCTACGAGCAGTACTTC.

In its sample, this clone was seen a few times. The gene calls are TRBV9 and TRBJ1-1; no firm D call. CDR1 is SGDLS and CDR2 is YYNGEE in the germline V gene. V lost 0 bases and J lost 1, with 7 bases in between. The CDR3 is 14 amino acids. CDR3 loop: CASSVDAGNTEAFF. CDR3 bases: TGTGCCAGCAGCGTAGACGCAGGGAACACTGAAGCTTTCTTT.

This chain joins TRBV4-2 and TRBJ2-3; TRBD2 agrees at 12 bases. The CDR3 length is 16 residues. V dropped 3 bases and J dropped 5; count of bases not matched to a gene: 6. Per the germline V gene, CDR1 is LGHNA and CDR2 is YNFKEQ. The CDR3 loop is CASSHRTSGVKDTQYF. The CDR3 nucleotides are TGTGCCAGCAGCCACCGGACTAGCGGGGTTAAAGATACGCAGTATTTT.

This chain connects TRBV11-2 to TRBJ2-1, with TRBD1 matching 7 bases. Looked up from germline, CDR1 is SGHAT and CDR2 is FQNNGV. This CDR3 is 14 amino acids long. Trimming cost V 1 base and J 9 bases; bases outside gene matches: 6. The CDR3 sequence: CASSLGTGYAEQFF. CDR3 DNA sequence: TGTGCCAGCAGCTTAGGGACAGGTTACGCTGAGCAGTTCTTC.

The V gene is TRBV29-1, the J gene TRBJ2-2; 8 positions match TRBD2. Germline values: CDR1 SQVTM, CDR2 ANQGSEA. CDR3 length equals 16 residues. J gave up 1 base and V 5 bases, and 9 bases lay outside the gene matches. The CDR3 DNA is TGCAGCGTTCGAACTCGGCGGGGGGAGAACACCGGGGAGCTGTTTTTT. Protein product: CSVRTRRGENTGELFF.

This chain uses TRBV6-6 with TRBJ2-7; D is ambiguous. The V and J ends lost 2 bases and 1 base respectively, with 6 bases between them. Germline CDR1 and CDR2: MNHNY and SVGAGI (reference sequence). CDR3 length: 13 amino acids. CDR3 in DNA: TGTGCCAGCAGTTACCCAGATTCCTACGAGCAGTACTTC. Encoded protein: CASSYPDSYEQYF.

The chain carries TRBV4-1 and TRBJ1-2; a possible D gene is TRBD1 (6 bases). The germline V gene has CDR1 MGHRA and CDR2 YSYEKL. Trimming shortened V by 0 bases and J by 0 bases, and 17 bases separated the two germline ends. This CDR3 region has 18 residues. This CDR3 is CASSQDAWGQDPNYGYTF. CDR3 in DNA: TGCGCCAGCAGCCAAGATGCATGGGGGCAGGACCCTAACTATGGCTACACCTTC.

This clone counts as medium-sized. This CDR3 is CASSDENQPQHF. CDR3 in DNA: TGTGCCAGTAGTGATGAGAATCAGCCCCAGCATTTT. The chain employs TRBV19 and TRBJ1-5; D call uncertain. Germline V gene lookup returns CDR1 LNHDA and CDR2 SQIVND (reference sequence). This CDR3 has 12 amino acids. Trimming shortened V by 5 bases and J by 4 bases, and 6 bases separated the two germline ends.

The chain uses TRBV9 and TRBJ2-1, with D possibly being TRBD2 (5 bases). This CDR3 contains 16 residues. V was clipped by 0 bases and J by 2 bases, with 12 bases between them. CDR1 and CDR2 (germline): SGDLS, YYNGEE. CDR3 in amino acids: CASSVAYRGPYNEQFF. The CDR3, as DNA: TGTGCCAGCAGCGTAGCCTACAGAGGGCCCTACAATGAGCAGTTCTTC.

This chain links TRBV19 with TRBJ1-4; 10 nucleotides line up with TRBD1. The CDR3 has 16 residues. Germline CDR1 reads LNHDA; CDR2 reads SQIVND (reference sequence). Trimming removed 3 bases from V and 4 bases from J; junction bases left unmatched: 5. The CDR3 here is CASSIGTGVGNEKLFF. CDR3 DNA: TGTGCCAGTAGTATTGGGACAGGGGTCGGTAATGAAAAACTGTTTTTT.

The chain carries TRBV7-8 and TRBJ2-5, with D unresolved. Germline CDR1 reads SGHVS; CDR2 reads FQNEAQ. The CDR3 covers 12 residues. V lost 2 bases and J 3 bases, leaving 4 bases between the germline ends. DNA of the CDR3: TGTGCCAGCAGCTTACCGGAAGAGACCCAGTACTTC. It specifies CASSLPEETQYF.

The rearrangement joins TRBV5-1 to TRBJ2-1; D is ambiguous. Germline V CDR1 and CDR2: SGHRS, YFSETQ. The CDR3 is 14 amino acids. V shed 0 bases and J shed 5 bases, with 9 bases lying between them. The CDR3 sequence: CASSLVRQDNEQFF. CDR3 nucleotides: TGCGCCAGCAGCTTGGTTCGGCAGGACAATGAGCAGTTCTTC. Using reference TRBV5-1 and TRBJ2-1 for the parts outside the CDR3, the full variable domain is KAGVTQTPRYLIKTRGQQVTLSCSPISGHRSVSWYQQTPGQGLQFLFEYFSETQRNKGNFPGRFSGRQFSNSRSEMNVSTLELGDSALYLCASSLVRQDNEQFFGPGTRLTVL.

V gene TRBV2 combines with J gene TRBJ1-3; weak D call: TRBD1 (5 bases). Trimming pared 7 bases from V and 4 bases from J, leaving 14 bases between. CDR3 length equals 14 residues. Germline V gives CDR1 SNHLY, CDR2 FYNNEI. CDR3 nucleotide sequence: TGTGCCAGCATGGGGGGTCCGGGAGGAAACACCATATATTTT. It codes for CASMGGPGGNTIYF.

The chain links TRBV9 to TRBJ1-2; TRBD1 agrees at 9 bases. From germline, CDR1 is SGDLS and CDR2 YYNGEE. The CDR3 runs 15 residues. The trim removed 3 bases at V and 8 bases at J, leaving 11 bases unmatched. The CDR3 here is CASSATGTGLGGYTF. Here the CDR3 DNA reads TGTGCCAGCAGCGCCACCGGGACAGGGCTCGGCGGCTACACCTTC.

The table lists this clone with a few counts. The chain carries TRBV28 and TRBJ1-5; D possibly corresponds to TRBD1 (5 bases). The germline V and J ends were trimmed by 3 bases and 6 bases, with 12 bases remaining between them. CDR1 and CDR2 (germline): MDHEN, SYDVKM. The CDR3 extends over 14 amino acids. CDR3: CASSFLQESQPQHF. The CDR3 DNA reads as TGTGCCAGCAGTTTCTTACAGGAAAGTCAGCCCCAGCATTTT. Filled out from reference TRBV28 and TRBJ1-5, the complete variable domain reads DVKVTQSSRYLVKRTGEKVFLECVQDMDHENMFWYRQDPGLGLRLIYFSYDVKMKEKGDIPEGYSVSREKKERFSLILESASTNQTSMYLCASSFLQESQPQHFGDGTRLSIL.

This clone was counted between two and nine times. The chain couples TRBV9 to TRBJ2-7; D might be TRBD1 (6 bases). Trimming took 3 bases from V and 7 from J, leaving 14 bases between them. CDR3 length: 13 residues. Germline V gene sequence: CDR1 SGDLS, CDR2 YYNGEE. The DNA for the CDR3 is TGTGCCAGCAGCGCCCAGTTGAGGGGGGAGCAGTACTTC. Its protein is CASSAQLRGEQYF. The full variable domain, its missing parts supplied by reference TRBV9 and TRBJ2-7, is DSGVTQTPKHLITATGQRVTLRCSPRSGDLSVYWYQQSLDQGLQFLIQYYNGEERAKGNILERFSAQQFPDLHSELNLSSLELGDSALYFCASSAQLRGEQYFGPGTRLTVT.

The chain couples TRBV18 to TRBJ2-2, with D possibly being TRBD1 (5 bases). Germline CDR1 KGHSH, CDR2 LQKENI. V dropped 8 bases and J dropped 3 bases, with 19 bases sitting between them. The CDR3 totals 16 residues. This chain's CDR3 is CASAPTTGPYTGELFF. In nucleotides, the CDR3 is TGTGCCAGCGCCCCTACCACAGGTCCATACACCGGGGAGCTGTTTTTT.

V and J are TRBV5-5 and TRBJ2-7; possibly TRBD2 for D (5 bases). In germline, CDR1 is SGHKS, CDR2 YYEKEE (reference sequence). The CDR3 has 13 residues. V shed 3 bases and J shed 3 bases, with 10 bases lying between them. The CDR3: CASSSPRVYEQYF. Here the CDR3 DNA reads TGTGCCAGCAGCTCCCCGAGGGTCTACGAGCAGTACTTC.

The V gene is TRBV7-9, the J gene TRBJ1-1, with a tentative D call TRBD1 (6 bases). Trimming stripped 5 bases from V and 5 bases from J, with 15 bases between. The germline gives CDR1 SEHNR, CDR2 FQNEAQ (reference sequence). CDR3 length: 14 residues. CDR3 region: CASSPLQGETEAFF. In nucleotides, the CDR3 is TGTGCCAGCAGCCCCCTACAGGGTGAAACTGAAGCTTTCTTT.

V gene TRBV7-9 combines with J gene TRBJ2-7; possibly TRBD1 for D (5 bases). CDR1 and CDR2 (germline): SEHNR, FQNEAQ (reference sequence). With 7 bases removed from V and 0 bases from J, the gap between germline ends came to 10 bases. This CDR3 comprises 13 residues. In nucleotides, the CDR3 is TGTGCCAGCACCCATGGGGCCTCCTACGAGCAGTACTTC. This codes for CASTHGASYEQYF.

The chain couples TRBV7-2 to TRBJ2-3; tentative D call: TRBD2 (5 bases). Germline lookup yields CDR1 SGHTA and CDR2 FQGNSA. This CDR3 region has 18 residues. V lost 1 base and J 0 bases, leaving 17 bases between the germline ends. The CDR3 DNA follows: TGTGCCAGCAGCTTAGGGTGGGGAGCAGCACCTAGCACAGATACGCAGTATTTT. Encoded protein: CASSLGWGAAPSTDTQYF.

This clone was seen a single time. This chain uses TRBV6-1 with TRBJ1-6; maybe TRBD1 (6 bases). Germline CDR1 reads MNHNS; CDR2 reads SASEGT. The CDR3 length is 16 residues. V lost 2 bases, J lost 7 bases, and 15 bases lay in between. CDR3 protein: CASSESRGGENSPLHF. As DNA, the CDR3 is TGTGCCAGCAGTGAATCGCGTGGGGGCGAGAATTCACCCCTCCACTTT.